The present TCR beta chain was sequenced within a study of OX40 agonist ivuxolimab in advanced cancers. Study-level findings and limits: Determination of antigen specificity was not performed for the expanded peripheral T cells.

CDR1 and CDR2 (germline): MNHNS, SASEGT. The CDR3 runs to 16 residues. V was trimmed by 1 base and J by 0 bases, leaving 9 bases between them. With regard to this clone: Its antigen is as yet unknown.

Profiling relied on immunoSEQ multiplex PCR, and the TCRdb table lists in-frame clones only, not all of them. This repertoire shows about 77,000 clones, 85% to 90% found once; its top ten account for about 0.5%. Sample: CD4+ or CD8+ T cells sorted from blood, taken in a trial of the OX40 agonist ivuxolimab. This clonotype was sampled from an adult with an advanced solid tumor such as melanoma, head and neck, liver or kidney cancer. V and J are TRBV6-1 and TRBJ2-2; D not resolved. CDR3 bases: TGTGCCAGCAGTGAAGTGTGGGCGTCGAACACCGGGGAGCTGTTTTTT. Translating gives CASSEVWASNTGELFF.